This TCR beta chain originates from a study of control samples from healthy donors and cancer patients (dated by TCRdb to between 2020 and 2021). The CDR3, from cysteine to phenylalanine, totals 15 residues. The DNA shown is the 45-base CDR3, in frame from base 1. The trim is 7 bases for V and 2 bases for J, with a gap of 17 bases between the germline ends. CDR1 and CDR2 are drawn from the germline V gene: SNHLY, FYNNEI. Libraries were built with the immunoSEQ multiplex PCR assay. Drawn from immuneACCESS, this table holds only the in-frame rearrangements with V and J called that TCRdb kept. Clones are partly lost; checked studies trace under half to an unresolved V gene and leave the rest unexplained. This sample has some 140,000 clones in its table, and just under 95% of those were observed once. The ten largest clones represent 5% to 6.5% of the sample. Notes on this clone: What antigen it recognizes has not been identified. No much larger clone exists at a distance of one base, and base qualities are not known.

Source material: blood. This chain joins TRBV2 to TRBJ2-5; the D gene is not confidently resolved. The clonotype originates from a middle-aged man in good health. The CDR3 amino acid sequence is: CASTPNVPKQETQYF. In nucleotides, the sequence is TGTGCCAGCACCCCCAACGTGCCCAAACAAGAGACCCAGTACTTC.